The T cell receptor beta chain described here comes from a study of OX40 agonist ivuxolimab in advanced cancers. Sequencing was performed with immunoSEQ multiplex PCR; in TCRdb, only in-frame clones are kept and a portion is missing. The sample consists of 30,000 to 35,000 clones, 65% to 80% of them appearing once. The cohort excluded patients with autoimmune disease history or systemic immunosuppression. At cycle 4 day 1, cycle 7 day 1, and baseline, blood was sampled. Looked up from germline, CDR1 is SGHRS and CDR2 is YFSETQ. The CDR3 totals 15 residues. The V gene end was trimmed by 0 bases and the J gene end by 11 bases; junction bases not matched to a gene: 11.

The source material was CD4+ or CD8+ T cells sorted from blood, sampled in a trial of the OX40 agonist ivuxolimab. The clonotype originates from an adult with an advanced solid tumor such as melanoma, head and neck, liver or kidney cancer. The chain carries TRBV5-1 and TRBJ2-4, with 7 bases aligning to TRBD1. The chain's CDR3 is CASSLAGDRVDFQYF. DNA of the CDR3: TGCGCCAGCAGCTTGGCCGGGGACAGAGTAGACTTTCAGTACTTC.